The clone carrying this T cell receptor beta chain came up once. The data derive from a study of blood T cell repertoires in COVID-19. Study in general: COVID-19 samples, acute and convalescent, were from the United States, Italy and Spain. T cells, B-cell-depleted T cells, or PBMCs supplied cDNA or gDNA.

While infection was still active, Seattle patients were enrolled and then followed longitudinally. The CDR3 runs 14 residues. Germline CDR1 is MNHNY and CDR2 is SVGAGI (reference sequence). J was trimmed by 2 bases and V by 6 bases; bases with no gene match: 4. Per the study methods: Estimation of nucleated cell counts was performed using reference gene primer amplification. Only in-frame clones appear in the TCRdb table, and some are missing; sequencing was by immunoSEQ multiplex PCR. D and trimming come from the DNA, and the V and J calls and clone size come from that table. The repertoire holds approximately 500,000 clones, with 70% to 90% as singletons.

This TCR derives from a woman aged 45-59 years with COVID-19, enrolled during active disease. The V gene is TRBV6-6, the J gene TRBJ2-5, with 9 bases that match TRBD2. Input material: peripheral blood. The CDR3 reads CASRGGGVQETQYF. The CDR3, as DNA: TGTGCCAGCAGAGGCGGGGGGGTTCAAGAGACCCAGTACTTC.